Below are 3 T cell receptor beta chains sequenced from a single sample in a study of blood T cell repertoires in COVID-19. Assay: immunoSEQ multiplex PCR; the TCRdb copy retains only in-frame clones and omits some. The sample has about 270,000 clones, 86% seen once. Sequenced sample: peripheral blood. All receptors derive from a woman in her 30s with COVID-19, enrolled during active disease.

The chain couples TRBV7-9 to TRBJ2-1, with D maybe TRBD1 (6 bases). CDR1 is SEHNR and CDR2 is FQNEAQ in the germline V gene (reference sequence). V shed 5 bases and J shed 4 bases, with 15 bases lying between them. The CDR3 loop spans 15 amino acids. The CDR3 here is CASSGGTSPYNEQFF. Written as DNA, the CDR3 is TGTGCCAGCAGCGGTGGGACAAGCCCTTACAATGAGCAGTTCTTC.

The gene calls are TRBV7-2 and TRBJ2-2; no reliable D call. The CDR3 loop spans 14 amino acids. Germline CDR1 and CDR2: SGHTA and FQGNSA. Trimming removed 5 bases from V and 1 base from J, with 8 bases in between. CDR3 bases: TGTGCCAGCAGCCATACAGAGAACACCGGGGAGCTGTTTTTT. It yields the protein CASSHTENTGELFF.

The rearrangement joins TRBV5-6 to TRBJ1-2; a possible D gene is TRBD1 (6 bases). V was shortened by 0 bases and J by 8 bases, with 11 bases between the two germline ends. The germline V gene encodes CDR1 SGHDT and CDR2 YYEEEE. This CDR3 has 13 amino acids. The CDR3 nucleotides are TGTGCCAGCAGCTTGGGAGCAGGGGTAGGCTACACCTTC. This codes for CASSLGAGVGYTF.